This entry is about one T cell receptor beta chain. Antigen: not known. The unexposed donors gave CD4+ T cells in about 2010-2019, prior to COVID-19. Isolation of CD4+ T cells took place after about eleven days in culture. This table comes from immunoSEQ multiplex PCR, and its TCRdb copy is limited to in-frame clones, with some not included. The sample records 25,000 to 30,000 clones, about three quarters being singletons. CDR3 size: 14 residues. V lost 6 bases, J lost 0 bases, and 4 bases stayed unmatched. Germline-derived CDR1 and CDR2 are MNHNY and SVGAGI (reference sequence). The source of the sample is a study of CD4 T cells in relation to SARS-CoV-2 and coronaviruses. Study in general: PBMCs were cultured with antigen for nine to eleven days before TCR beta sequencing.

Input material: CD4+ T cells from PBMCs, cultured in vitro. The V call is TRBV6-6, the J call TRBJ1-2, with TRBD1 matching over 7 bases. This TCR was recovered from a human donor in good health. In nucleotides, the CDR3 is TGTGCCAGCAGCCGACAGGGACCTAACTATGGCTACACCTTC. Translating it yields CASSRQGPNYGYTF.